One and the same sample provided the 17 T cell receptor beta chains below, sequenced in a study of CD8+ T cells in alopecia areata. Following RNA extraction, reverse transcription yielded cDNA that acted as the sequencing template. TCRdb's table, derived via immunoSEQ multiplex PCR, lists solely in-frame clones and lacks some. The sample holds about 180,000 clones, 50% to 75% seen once. Indicated treatment: oral pan-JAK inhibitor, 5-10 mg twice daily. Sequenced here: CD4+ T cells sorted from blood, sampled at approximately week 60, from a patient treated with tofacitinib. These receptors all stem from a human donor with alopecia areata.

The chain carries TRBV15 and TRBJ2-5; D gene uncertain. Germline-derived CDR1 and CDR2 are LNHNV and YYDKDF (reference sequence). The V end lost 0 bases, the J end lost 4 bases, and 6 bases lay between the germline ends. The CDR3 length is 13 residues. The CDR3 protein is CATSRDQRETQYF. The CDR3 DNA follows: TGTGCCACCAGCAGAGATCAGAGAGAGACCCAGTACTTC.

This rearrangement joins TRBV5-6 to TRBJ1-1; 8 nucleotides line up with TRBD1. The CDR3 has 15 amino acids. The germline gives CDR1 SGHDT, CDR2 YYEEEE. V shed 4 bases, J shed 5 bases, and the junction held 10 bases outside the gene matches. The CDR3 DNA sequence: TGTGCCAGCAGCCGGGGACAGGCGGTTCGGACTGAAGCTTTCTTT. Protein product: CASSRGQAVRTEAFF.

V usage is TRBV7-8 and J usage is TRBJ1-1; D is unclear. The V end lost 7 bases, the J end lost 1 base, and 7 bases lay between the germline ends. The CDR3 is made up of 12 amino acids. Germline V gene sequence: CDR1 SGHVS, CDR2 FQNEAQ. The CDR3 sequence is CASTGGNTEAFF. CDR3 DNA sequence: TGTGCCAGCACAGGAGGGAACACTGAAGCTTTCTTT.

CDR3 DNA: TGCGCCAGCAGCTTGGCTTCCGGGGGGGCCTACAATGAGCAGTTCTTC. It yields the protein CASSLASGGAYNEQFF. The chain combines TRBV5-1 with TRBJ2-1, with 8 positions matching TRBD2. CDR1 is SGHRS and CDR2 is YFSETQ in the germline V gene. Unmatched junction bases numbered 4, after V lost 0 bases and J lost 2 bases. CDR3 length equals 16 residues.

This clone was observed a few times. The chain employs TRBV5-1 and TRBJ2-5, with unresolved D. The CDR3 consists of 11 residues. V gave up 2 bases and J gave up 4 bases, with 3 bases separating them. The germline CDR1 and CDR2 sequences are SGHRS and YFSETQ. The CDR3 is CASSLRETQYF. The CDR3 nucleotides are TGCGCCAGCAGCTTACGAGAGACCCAGTACTTC. The variable domain in full, with the rest retrieved from reference TRBV5-1 and TRBJ2-5, is KAGVTQTPRYLIKTRGQQVTLSCSPISGHRSVSWYQQTPGQGLQFLFEYFSETQRNKGNFPGRFSGRQFSNSRSEMNVSTLELGDSALYLCASSLRETQYFGPGTRLLVL.

This clone was detected only once. This CDR3 is CATSRDKEIPGYTF. CDR3 coding DNA: TGTGCCACCAGCAGAGATAAGGAGATCCCCGGCTACACCTTC. The chain carries TRBV15 and TRBJ1-2; D unclear. V was trimmed by 0 bases and J by 8 bases, leaving 13 bases between them. This CDR3 has 14 residues. Germline assignment: CDR1 LNHNV and CDR2 YYDKDF (reference sequence). Full variable domain (remainder filled in from reference TRBV15 and TRBJ1-2): DAMVIQNPRYQVTQFGKPVTLSCSQTLNHNVMYWYQQKSSQAPKLLFHYYDKDFNNEADTPDNFQSRRPNTSFCFLDIRSPGLGDTAMYLCATSRDKEIPGYTFGSGTRLTVV.

V is TRBV30 and J is TRBJ1-5, with TRBD1 as a possible D gene (5 bases). The V end lost 0 bases, the J end lost 6 bases, and 9 bases lay between the germline ends. Germline CDR1 is GTSNPN and CDR2 is SVGIG (reference sequence). The CDR3 loop spans 13 amino acids. The CDR3, as DNA: TGTGCCTGGAGTGTGTCAGGGTCTCAGCCCCAGCATTTT. Protein sequence: CAWSVSGSQPQHF. The full variable domain, rest sourced from reference TRBV30 and TRBJ1-5, is SQTIHQWPATLVQPVGSPLSLECTVEGTSNPNLYWYRQAAGRGLQLLFYSVGIGQISSEVPQNLSASRPQDRQFILSSKKLLLSDSGFYLCAWSVSGSQPQHFGDGTRLSIL.

The J gene is TRBJ2-7, the V gene TRBV27, with 10 bases identical to TRBD1. CDR3 length: 16 residues. The germline V gene encodes CDR1 MNHEY and CDR2 SMNVEV (reference sequence). V lost 3 bases and J lost 2; bases outside the gene matches: 7. CDR3 nucleotide sequence: TGTGCCAGCAGTTTCCTTGGGGGGACAGGGGCCTACGAGCAGTACTTC. It is translated as CASSFLGGTGAYEQYF.

The chain is built from TRBV4-1 and TRBJ2-7, with D possibly TRBD2 on 6 matching bases. With 4 bases removed from V and 5 bases from J, the gap between germline ends came to 15 bases. Germline values: CDR1 MGHRA, CDR2 YSYEKL. The length of the CDR3 is 14 residues. In DNA, the CDR3 is TGCGCCAGCAGCCTAGCGGAAATAAGCGACGAGCAGTACTTC. This gives the protein CASSLAEISDEQYF.

The J gene is TRBJ2-2, the V gene TRBV11-3, with 7 bases that match TRBD1. CDR1 and CDR2 (germline): SGHNT, YENEEA. The CDR3 has 15 amino acids. The V segment lost 4 bases and the J segment 0 bases; nucleotides outside the gene matches: 2. CDR3 nucleotide sequence: TGTGCCAGCAGCTCTGGGACAGCGAACACCGGGGAGCTGTTTTTT. Amino acid sequence: CASSSGTANTGELFF. Full variable domain (missing parts from reference TRBV11-3 and TRBJ2-2): EAGVVQSPRYKIIEKKQPVAFWCNPISGHNTLYWYLQNLGQGPELLIRYENEEAVDDSQLPKDRFSAERLKGVDSTLKIQPAELGDSAVYLCASSSGTANTGELFFGEGSRLTVL.

The rearrangement links TRBV5-1 to TRBJ1-1; D is ambiguous. Trimming removed 4 bases from V and 8 bases from J, with 12 bases in between. The germline gives CDR1 SGHRS, CDR2 YFSETQ. There are 12 residues in the CDR3. CDR3 region: CASSPTGLEAFF. In DNA, the CDR3 is TGCGCCAGCAGCCCGACGGGCCTAGAAGCTTTCTTT.

This chain uses TRBV27 with TRBJ1-1; weak D call: TRBD1 (6 bases). This CDR3 has 15 residues. Trimming cost V 5 bases and J 4 bases, with 17 bases left between them. Germline V gives CDR1 MNHEY, CDR2 SMNVEV (reference sequence). CDR3 amino acids: CASSPIRTDRTEAFF. The CDR3 nucleotides read TGTGCCAGCAGTCCCATTCGGACAGACCGCACTGAAGCTTTCTTT.

For this clone: Different DNA sequences within this sample yield the same CDR3. The V and J genes are TRBV15 and TRBJ1-1; D is ambiguous. The V gene's germline CDR1 is LNHNV and CDR2 YYDKDF (reference sequence). Trimming took off 1 base at V and 5 bases at J, with 8 bases between the two ends. The CDR3 totals 13 residues. CDR3 residues: CATSRGGTTEAFF. The DNA for the CDR3 is TGTGCCACCAGCAGAGGAGGTACGACTGAAGCTTTCTTT. Supplemented by reference TRBV15 and TRBJ1-1, the full variable domain reads DAMVIQNPRYQVTQFGKPVTLSCSQTLNHNVMYWYQQKSSQAPKLLFHYYDKDFNNEADTPDNFQSRRPNTSFCFLDIRSPGLGDTAMYLCATSRGGTTEAFFGQGTRLTVV.

The chain recombines TRBV6-1 with TRBJ1-2, with TRBD1 identical over 7 bases. The length of the CDR3 is 14 residues. The germline V gene encodes CDR1 MNHNS and CDR2 SASEGT. The V segment lost 4 bases and the J segment 6 bases; nucleotides outside the gene matches: 8. The CDR3 sequence: CASSVSTGNDGYTF. DNA of the CDR3: TGTGCCAGCAGTGTTTCGACAGGGAACGATGGCTACACCTTC.

This sequence joins TRBV29-1 and TRBJ1-1; no clear D gene. CDR1 is SQVTM and CDR2 is ANQGSEA in the germline V gene. There are 12 residues in the CDR3. V shed 4 bases and J shed 1 base, with 7 bases lying between them. CDR3 region: CSVGQANTEAFF. DNA of the CDR3: TGCAGCGTTGGGCAAGCGAACACTGAAGCTTTCTTT.

The CDR3 coding sequence is TGCGCCAGCAGCCTGACTAGCGGGGCCCAAGAGACCCAGTACTTC. Its translation: CASSLTSGAQETQYF. The rearrangement uses TRBV10-2 and TRBJ2-5; 11 bases line up with TRBD2. The germline gives CDR1 WSHSY, CDR2 SAAADI. CDR3 size: 15 residues. V trimming: 6 bases; J trimming: 1 base; junction bases outside the gene matches: 4.

Only a few counts were recorded for this clone. The chain recombines TRBV6-1 with TRBJ2-6; D remains ambiguous. Trimming removed 2 bases at V and 0 bases at J, with 17 bases between. The germline V gene encodes CDR1 MNHNS and CDR2 SASEGT. This CDR3 comprises 19 residues. The CDR3 nucleotides are TGTGCCAGCAGTGAAAATGTGCAGGCTACGTCCTCTGGGGCCAACGTCCTGACTTTC. This encodes CASSENVQATSSGANVLTF.